This paragraph reports one T cell receptor beta chain. One junction end disagrees with the germline gene, perhaps due to a read error. In addition to blood RNA drawn from unsorted whole blood, germline DNA was extracted. Germline V gene sequence: CDR1 MNHNS, CDR2 SASEGT. The CDR3 is made up of 16 amino acids. This sample stems from a study of tumor-infiltrating lymphocytes in primary liver carcinoma. Using a constant-region primer together with ProtoScript II reverse transcriptase, TCR beta cDNA was made from around 0.55 ug of total RNA. ARM-PCR was slightly modified, and three nested multiplex PCR rounds with it gave rise to the TCR beta libraries. Rounds one and two of PCR, each of 10 cycles, were primed with TRBV1-TRBV30 forward primers and a C-beta reverse primer. TCRdb passed the multiplex PCR reads through MiXCR, listing each CDR3 protein once. Of 310,000 or so distinct CDR3 sequences in the sample, 50% to 60% are singletons; the top ten hold about 18%.

The sequenced material came from peripheral blood. The clonotype originates from a woman younger than 45 with primary liver carcinoma and hepatitis B virus infection. The chain combines TRBV6-1 with TRBJ2-5; D call uncertain. The CDR3 reads CANSEAKSRTQETQYF. CDR3 DNA sequence: TGTGCCAACAGTGAAGCGAAATCCAGGACCCAAGAGACCCAGTACTTC.